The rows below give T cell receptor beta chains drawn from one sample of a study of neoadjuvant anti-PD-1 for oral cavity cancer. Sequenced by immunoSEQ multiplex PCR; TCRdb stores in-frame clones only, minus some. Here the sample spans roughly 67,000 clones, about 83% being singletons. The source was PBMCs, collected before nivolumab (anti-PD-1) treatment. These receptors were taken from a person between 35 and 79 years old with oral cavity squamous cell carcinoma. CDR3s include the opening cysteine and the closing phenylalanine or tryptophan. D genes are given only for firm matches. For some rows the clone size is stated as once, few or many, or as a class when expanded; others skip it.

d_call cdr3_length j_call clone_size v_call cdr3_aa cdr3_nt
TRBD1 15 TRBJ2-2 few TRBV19 CASSMGQTNTGELFF TGTGCCAGTAGTATGGGACAGACGAACACCGGGGAGCTGTTTTTT
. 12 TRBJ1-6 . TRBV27 CATGYGNSPLHF TGTGCCACCGGGTACGGAAATTCACCCCTCCACTTT
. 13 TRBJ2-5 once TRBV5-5 CASSLVAFGTQYF TGTGCCAGCAGCTTAGTGGCTTTCGGGACCCAGTACTTC
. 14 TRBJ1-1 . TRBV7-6 CASSQPGGNTEAFF TGTGCCAGCAGCCAGCCGGGGGGGAACACTGAAGCTTTCTTT
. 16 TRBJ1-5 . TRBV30 CAWSLNWQGPNQPQHF TGTGCCTGGAGCTTAAACTGGCAGGGACCTAATCAGCCCCAGCATTTT
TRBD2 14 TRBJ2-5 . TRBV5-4 CASRSLAGGETQYF TGTGCCAGCAGATCACTAGCGGGGGGAGAGACCCAGTACTTC
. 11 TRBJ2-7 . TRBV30 CAWSATYEQYF TGTGCCTGGAGCGCTACCTACGAGCAGTACTTC
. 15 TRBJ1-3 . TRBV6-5 CASGRLEGAGNTIYF TGTGCCAGCGGCCGACTTGAGGGCGCTGGAAACACCATATATTTT
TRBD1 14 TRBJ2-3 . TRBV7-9 CASSLVQGRETQYF TGTGCCAGCAGCTTGGTACAGGGGAGAGAGACGCAGTATTTT
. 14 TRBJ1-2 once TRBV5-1 CASSLTGSDYGYTF TGCGCCAGCAGCTTGACAGGGAGTGACTATGGCTACACCTTC
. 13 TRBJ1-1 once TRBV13 CASSPGPLTEAFF TGTGCCAGCAGCCCAGGGCCCTTGACTGAAGCTTTCTTT
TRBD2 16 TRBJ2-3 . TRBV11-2 CASSPGLAGGTDTQYF TGTGCCAGCAGCCCCGGACTAGCGGGAGGAACAGATACGCAGTATTTT
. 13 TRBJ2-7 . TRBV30 CAWAGDAGYEQYF TGTGCCTGGGCAGGGGATGCGGGCTACGAGCAGTACTTC
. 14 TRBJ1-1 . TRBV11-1 CASSLRTENTEAFF TGTGCCAGCAGCCTAAGGACAGAGAACACTGAAGCTTTCTTT
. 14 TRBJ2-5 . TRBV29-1 CSVVVGGIQETQYF TGCAGCGTTGTAGTCGGGGGTATCCAAGAGACCCAGTACTTC
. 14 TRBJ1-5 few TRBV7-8 CASSLDRANQPQHF TGTGCCAGCAGCTTAGACAGGGCAAATCAGCCCCAGCATTTT
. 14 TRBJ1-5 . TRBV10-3 CAISYRAGNQPQHF TGTGCCATCAGTTACAGGGCAGGCAATCAGCCCCAGCATTTT
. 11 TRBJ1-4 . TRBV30 CAWGQREKLFF TGTGCCTGGGGACAGCGAGAAAAACTGTTTTTT
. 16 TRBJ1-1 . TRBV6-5 CASSYSITGRNPEAFF TGTGCCAGCAGTTACTCGATTACAGGCCGTAATCCTGAAGCTTTCTTT
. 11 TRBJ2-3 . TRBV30 CAWTTTDTQYF TGTGCCTGGACCACTACAGATACGCAGTATTTT
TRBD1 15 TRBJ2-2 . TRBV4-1 CASSSPGTGSGELFF TGCGCCAGCAGCTCCCCAGGGACAGGGTCCGGGGAGCTGTTTTTT
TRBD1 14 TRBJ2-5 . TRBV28 CASMRQGVLKTQYF TGTGCCAGCATGAGGCAGGGGGTGCTAAAGACCCAGTACTTC
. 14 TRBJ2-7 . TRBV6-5 CASTPGRPSYEQYF TGTGCCAGCACTCCGGGACGGCCATCCTACGAGCAGTACTTC
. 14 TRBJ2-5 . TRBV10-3 CAISESTGGETQYF TGTGCCATCAGTGAGAGCACAGGTGGGGAGACCCAGTACTTC
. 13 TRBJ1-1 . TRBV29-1 CSVGSSMNTEAFF TGCAGCGTTGGGAGCAGCATGAACACTGAAGCTTTCTTT
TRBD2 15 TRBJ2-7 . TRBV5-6 CASSVGLAGFHEQYF TGTGCCAGCAGCGTCGGACTAGCGGGATTCCACGAGCAGTACTTC
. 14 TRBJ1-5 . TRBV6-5 CASSYGGSGQPQHF TGTGCCAGCAGTTACGGGGGGTCCGGTCAGCCCCAGCATTTT
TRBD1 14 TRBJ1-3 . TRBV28 CASRDRGAGNTIYF TGTGCCAGCAGGGACAGGGGAGCTGGAAACACCATATATTTT
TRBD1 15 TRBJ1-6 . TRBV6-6 CASRQRQGGYSPLHF TGTGCCAGCAGGCAACGACAGGGTGGGTATTCACCCCTCCACTTT
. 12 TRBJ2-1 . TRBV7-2 CASSLWETDKFF TGTGCCAGCAGCTTATGGGAGACAGACAAGTTCTTC
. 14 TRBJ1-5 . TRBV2 CASSEFQGNQPQHF TGTGCCAGCAGTGAATTCCAGGGGAATCAGCCCCAGCATTTT
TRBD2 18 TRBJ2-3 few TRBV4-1 CASSHLGAGGRRADTQYF TGCGCCAGCAGCCACCTGGGGGCTGGCGGGAGGCGCGCAGATACGCAGTATTTT
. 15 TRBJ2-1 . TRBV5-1 CASSLRRASYNEQFF TGCGCCAGCAGCCTTCGGAGGGCCTCCTACAATGAGCAGTTCTTC
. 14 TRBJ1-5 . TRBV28 CASRGAFGNQPQHF TGTGCCAGCAGGGGGGCTTTCGGCAATCAGCCCCAGCATTTT
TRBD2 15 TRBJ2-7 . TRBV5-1 CASSAGLAAYYEQYF TGCGCCAGCAGTGCTGGACTAGCGGCCTACTACGAGCAGTACTTC
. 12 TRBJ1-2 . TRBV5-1 CASSLSGFGYTF TGCGCCAGCAGCTTGTCAGGGTTTGGCTACACCTTC
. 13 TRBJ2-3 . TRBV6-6 CASRLAHTDTQYF TGTGCCAGCAGGCTAGCGCACACAGATACGCAGTATTTT
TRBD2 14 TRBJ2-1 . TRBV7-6 CASSSQTSGTEQFF TGTGCCAGCAGCTCACAGACTAGCGGGACTGAGCAGTTCTTC
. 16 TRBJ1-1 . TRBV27 CASSVTRGPGGTEAFF TGTGCCAGCAGCGTCACCCGGGGCCCGGGGGGCACTGAAGCTTTCTTT
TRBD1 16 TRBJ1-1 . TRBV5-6 CASSPGQGWMNTEAFF TGTGCCAGCAGCCCGGGACAGGGGTGGATGAACACTGAAGCTTTCTTT
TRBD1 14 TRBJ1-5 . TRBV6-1 CASISRDRRQPQHF TGTGCCAGCATTAGCCGGGACAGACGTCAGCCCCAGCATTTT
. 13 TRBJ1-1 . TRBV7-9 CASTPGVALFAFF TGTGCCAGCACGCCAGGGGTTGCCCTGTTCGCTTTCTTT
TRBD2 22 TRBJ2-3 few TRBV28 CASSFPPFVAGGPRVRTDTQYF TGTGCCAGCAGTTTTCCCCCCTTTGTAGCGGGAGGGCCAAGGGTTAGAACAGATACGCAGTATTTT
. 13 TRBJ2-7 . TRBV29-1 CSVVILNTNEQYF TGCAGCGTTGTTATCCTTAACACCAACGAGCAGTACTTC
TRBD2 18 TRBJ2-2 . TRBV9 CASSAPPGTSGNTGELFF TGTGCCAGCAGCGCGCCCCCAGGGACTAGCGGGAATACCGGGGAGCTGTTTTTT
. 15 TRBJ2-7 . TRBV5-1 CASSPSGIWSYEQYF TGCGCCAGCAGCCCCTCAGGGATATGGTCCTACGAGCAGTACTTC
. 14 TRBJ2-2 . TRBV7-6 CASSHSRVTGELFF TGTGCCAGCAGCCACTCCAGGGTTACCGGGGAGCTGTTTTTT
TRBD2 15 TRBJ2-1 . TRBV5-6 CASSSTSGYYNEQFF TGTGCCAGCAGCTCGACTAGCGGGTATTACAATGAGCAGTTCTTC
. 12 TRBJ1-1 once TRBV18 CASSHPGTEAFF TGTGCCAGCTCTCACCCGGGAACTGAAGCTTTCTTT
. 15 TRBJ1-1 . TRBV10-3 CAISESMVTNTEAFF TGTGCCATCAGTGAGTCTATGGTAACGAACACTGAAGCTTTCTTT
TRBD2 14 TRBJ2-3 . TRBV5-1 CASSTSGGGDTQYF TGCGCCAGCAGCACTAGCGGGGGTGGGGATACGCAGTATTTT
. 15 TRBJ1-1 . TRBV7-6 CASSLGATVNTEAFF TGTGCCAGCAGCTTAGGGGCCACAGTGAACACTGAAGCTTTCTTT
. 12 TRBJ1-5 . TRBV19 CASRGRGQPQHF TGTGCCAGTAGGGGGAGAGGTCAGCCCCAGCATTTT